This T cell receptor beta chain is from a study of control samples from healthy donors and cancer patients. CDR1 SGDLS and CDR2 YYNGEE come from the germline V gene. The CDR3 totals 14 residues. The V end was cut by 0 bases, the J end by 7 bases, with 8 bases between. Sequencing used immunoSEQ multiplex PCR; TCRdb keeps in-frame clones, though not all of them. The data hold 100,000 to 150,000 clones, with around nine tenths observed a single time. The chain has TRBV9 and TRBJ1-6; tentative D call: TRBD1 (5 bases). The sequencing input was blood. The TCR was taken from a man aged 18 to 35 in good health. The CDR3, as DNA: TGTGCCAGCAGCGTAGGGGGGGGAAATTCACCCCTCCACTTT. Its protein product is CASSVGGGNSPLHF. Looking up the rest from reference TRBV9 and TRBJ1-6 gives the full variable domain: DSGVTQTPKHLITATGQRVTLRCSPRSGDLSVYWYQQSLDQGLQFLIQYYNGEERAKGNILERFSAQQFPDLHSELNLSSLELGDSALYFCASSVGGGNSPLHFGNGTRLTVT.